The 22 T cell receptor beta chains listed next were all sequenced from one sample in a study of shared clonotypes between healthy human individuals. Assay used: immunoSEQ multiplex PCR; TCRdb lists only in-frame clones, some missing. The sample lists over a million clones, roughly 96% occurring once. What was sequenced was naive CD4+ T cells sorted from blood. The sample's subset: CD45RA+ positively selected. The source of these receptors is a man aged 25 to 40 in good health.

The chain recombines TRBV7-2 with TRBJ2-1; tentatively, D is TRBD2 (5 bases). CDR3 length equals 13 residues. The V end lost 3 bases, the J end lost 7 bases, and 10 bases lay between the germline ends. Germline CDR1 is SGHTA and CDR2 is FQGNSA. CDR3 sequence reads: CASSFARGNEQFF. CDR3 nucleotide sequence: TGTGCCAGCAGCTTCGCTAGAGGGAATGAGCAGTTCTTC.

The V call is TRBV7-2, the J call TRBJ2-7; D not resolved. Looked up from germline, CDR1 is SGHTA and CDR2 is FQGNSA. Trimming stripped 4 bases from V and 2 bases from J, with 9 bases between. This CDR3 has 13 amino acids. This chain's CDR3 is CASSWAETYEQYF. As DNA, the CDR3 is TGTGCCAGCAGCTGGGCAGAGACCTACGAGCAGTACTTC.

The V and J genes are TRBV19 and TRBJ1-5; no clear D gene. The CDR3 is made up of 13 amino acids. Deletions cut 10 bases from V and 7 bases from J, with 17 bases between. Germline-derived CDR1 and CDR2 are LNHDA and SQIVND (reference sequence). The CDR3 sequence: CATETGLGQPQHF. In DNA form, the CDR3 reads TGTGCCACAGAAACGGGATTGGGACAGCCCCAGCATTTT.

The chain couples TRBV5-1 to TRBJ1-4; 7 nucleotides line up with TRBD1. This CDR3 region has 14 residues. Germline CDR1 and CDR2: SGHRS and YFSETQ. V was clipped by 3 bases and J by 7 bases; unmatched bases: 6. CDR3 loop: CASSWRGQGEKLFF. As DNA, the CDR3 is TGCGCCAGCAGCTGGAGGGGGCAGGGTGAAAAACTGTTTTTT.

The gene calls are TRBV7-9 and TRBJ2-1; no definite D call. CDR3 length equals 11 residues. V dropped 3 bases and J dropped 9 bases, with 6 bases sitting between them. The germline gives CDR1 SEHNR, CDR2 FQNEAQ (reference sequence). The CDR3 spells CASSFSIEQFF. CDR3 in DNA: TGTGCCAGCAGCTTCTCTATTGAGCAGTTCTTC. Full variable domain (rest looked up from reference TRBV7-9 and TRBJ2-1): DTGVSQNPRHKITKRGQNVTFRCDPISEHNRLYWYRQTLGQGPEFLTYFQNEAQLEKSRLLSDRFSAERPKGSFSTLEIQRTEQGDSAMYLCASSFSIEQFFGPGTRLTVL.

This clone was seen a handful of times. The V call is TRBV5-6, the J call TRBJ2-1; D might be TRBD2 (6 bases). The CDR3 has 16 amino acids. Germline CDR1 and CDR2: SGHDT and YYEEEE. V lost 4 bases and J 7 bases, leaving 21 bases between the germline ends. The CDR3 sequence is CASSSTMDYLRNEQFF. The CDR3, as DNA: TGTGCCAGCAGCAGTACCATGGACTATCTTAGAAATGAGCAGTTCTTC.

This sequence joins TRBV9 and TRBJ2-2, with unresolved D. Trimming left V 5 bases short and J 0 bases short, with 23 bases between. The CDR3 has 19 amino acids. From germline, CDR1 is SGDLS and CDR2 YYNGEE. The CDR3 DNA reads as TGTGCCAGCAGAAATCTAGGAGCCCCGACGTCCGCGAACACCGGGGAGCTGTTTTTT. It codes for CASRNLGAPTSANTGELFF.

The chain employs TRBV7-8 and TRBJ2-2; possible D gene TRBD2, 6 bases. CDR1 and CDR2 from the germline V gene are SGHVS and FQNEAQ. The CDR3 loop spans 14 amino acids. Trimming pared 4 bases from V and 8 bases from J, leaving 14 bases between. For the CDR3, the DNA is TGTGCCAGCAGCTCCGGACTATCTAGAGGGGAGCTGTTTTTT. This gives the protein CASSSGLSRGELFF.

The chain couples TRBV5-6 to TRBJ2-2; 7 positions agree with TRBD1. CDR3 length equals 16 residues. After removal of 2 bases from V and 4 bases from J, the junction contained 8 bases not matched to a gene. CDR1 and CDR2 (germline): SGHDT, YYEEEE. The CDR3 loop is CASSLRQGVFTGELFF. The CDR3 DNA reads TGTGCCAGCAGCTTACGACAGGGTGTTTTCACCGGGGAGCTGTTTTTT.

The chain links TRBV6-1 to TRBJ2-1; 8 bases match TRBD2. Per germline, CDR1 MNHNS and CDR2 SASEGT. Trimming at V came to 4 bases and at J to 1 base, leaving 3 bases not matched to a gene. The CDR3 contains 15 residues. CDR3 DNA sequence: TGTGCCAGCAGTGGAGCGGGGGCTTCCTACAATGAGCAGTTCTTC. As protein: CASSGAGASYNEQFF.

This rearrangement joins TRBV7-6 to TRBJ2-6, with D perhaps TRBD2 (5 bases). Germline loops: CDR1 SGHVS, CDR2 FNYEAQ. V lost 5 bases and J lost 2, with 7 bases in between. There are 14 residues in the CDR3. This chain's CDR3 is CASSRGTGANVLTF. The DNA of the CDR3 is TGTGCCAGCAGCCGGGGTACTGGGGCCAACGTCCTGACTTTC.

As to this clone: One end of the junction fails to match germline, which may point to a read error. The CDR3 here is CASTLEGGVAEQFF. The CDR3 DNA follows: TGTGCCAGCACCTTAGAAGGAGGGGTGGCTGAGCAGTTCTTC. V gene TRBV7-9 combines with J gene TRBJ2-1; D may be TRBD2 (6 bases). CDR3 length equals 14 residues. Germline CDR1 SEHNR, CDR2 FQNEAQ (reference sequence).

The V call is TRBV7-9, the J call TRBJ2-7; 10 bases match TRBD2. Per the germline V gene, CDR1 is SEHNR and CDR2 is FQNEAQ (reference sequence). J was trimmed by 1 base and V by 2 bases; bases with no gene match: 5. This CDR3 spans 16 amino acids. The CDR3 protein is CASSLPKGLASYEQYF. The CDR3 region has the DNA TGTGCCAGCAGCTTACCCAAGGGACTAGCGTCCTACGAGCAGTACTTC.

The chain combines TRBV2 with TRBJ2-5, with TRBD2 matching 14 bases. This CDR3 has 15 amino acids. With V trimmed by 6 bases and J by 6 bases, 6 bases remained unmatched. The germline V gene encodes CDR1 SNHLY and CDR2 FYNNEI. For the CDR3, the DNA is TGTGCCAGCAGAGGGGGGACTAGCGGGAGTCAGACCCAGTACTTC. Translation gives CASRGGTSGSQTQYF.

The V call is TRBV6-5, the J call TRBJ2-5, with D uncertain. V was clipped by 2 bases and J by 5 bases, with 12 bases between them. CDR3 length: 14 residues. Germline CDR1 and CDR2: MNHEY and SVGAGI. Here the CDR3 reads CASSYTQGPETQYF. In DNA form, the CDR3 reads TGTGCCAGCAGTTACACGCAAGGCCCCGAGACCCAGTACTTC.

The gene calls are TRBV7-9 and TRBJ2-7, with a possible D match to TRBD2 (6 bases). The V gene lost 3 bases and the J gene lost 3 bases, with 12 bases spanning the gap. CDR3 length: 14 residues. Germline V gene lookup returns CDR1 SEHNR and CDR2 FQNEAQ (reference sequence). The CDR3, as DNA: TGTGCCAGCAGCTTGTCGGGGCGGGGCTACGAGCAGTACTTC. Amino acid sequence: CASSLSGRGYEQYF.

The chain couples TRBV9 to TRBJ2-1, with 10 bases that match TRBD2. The V and J ends lost 3 bases and 3 bases, in that order; junction bases with no gene match: 6. The length of the CDR3 is 16 residues. Looked up from germline, CDR1 is SGDLS and CDR2 is YYNGEE. CDR3 in DNA: TGTGCCAGCAGCGGTAATTTAGCGGGAGGCTACAATGAGCAGTTCTTC. The encoded protein is CASSGNLAGGYNEQFF.

The chain couples TRBV7-9 to TRBJ2-5; no reliable D call. The V end lost 0 bases, the J end lost 7 bases, and 15 bases lay between the germline ends. Germline V gene lookup returns CDR1 SEHNR and CDR2 FQNEAQ (reference sequence). This CDR3 is 15 amino acids long. The CDR3, as DNA: TGTGCCAGCAGCTTAGCGGCCGGACCCCCCGGGACCCAGTACTTC. It yields the protein CASSLAAGPPGTQYF. Looking up the rest from reference TRBV7-9 and TRBJ2-5 gives the full variable domain: DTGVSQNPRHKITKRGQNVTFRCDPISEHNRLYWYRQTLGQGPEFLTYFQNEAQLEKSRLLSDRFSAERPKGSFSTLEIQRTEQGDSAMYLCASSLAAGPPGTQYFGPGTRLLVL.

The V call is TRBV19, the J call TRBJ2-3, with D unclear. The CDR3 sequence is 15 residues long. Germline V lookup: CDR1 LNHDA, CDR2 SQIVND (reference sequence). Trimming removed 3 bases at V and 6 bases at J, with 16 bases between. CDR3 coding DNA: TGTGCCAGTAGTATTTACAGAGAGTACGGGGATACGCAGTATTTT. Residues: CASSIYREYGDTQYF.

The chain links TRBV30 to TRBJ1-1; no clear D. This CDR3 spans 12 amino acids. With 1 base removed from V and 7 bases from J, the gap between germline ends came to 10 bases. Germline V CDR1 and CDR2: GTSNPN, SVGIG (reference sequence). CDR3 DNA sequence: TGTGCCTGGAGTGGAGGACTTCTTGAAGCTTTCTTT. Translating gives CAWSGGLLEAFF.

This clone showed up just once. The V and J genes are TRBV6-5 and TRBJ2-2; D is ambiguous. CDR1 MNHEY and CDR2 SVGAGI come from the germline V gene. The germline V and J ends were trimmed by 4 bases and 6 bases, with 6 bases remaining between them. The CDR3 is 12 amino acids. CDR3 bases: TGTGCCAGCAGTTTTCTGCCCGGGGAGCTGTTTTTT. Translating it yields CASSFLPGELFF.

DNA of the CDR3: TGCAGCGGAACGACTAGCGGGATTATGGATGAGCAGTTCTTC. Protein sequence: CSGTTSGIMDEQFF. The chain uses TRBV29-1 and TRBJ2-1; 11 bases match TRBD2. This CDR3 has 14 amino acids. Germline V gene data show CDR1 as SQVTM and CDR2 as ANQGSEA. The V segment lost 7 bases and the J segment 8 bases; nucleotides outside the gene matches: 10.